This T cell receptor (beta chain) was found in a study of human T cells and chemical hapten exposure. Across the whole study: Patients having alopecia areata, totalis or universalis were mostly female. General observations from the study: Among expanded TCRs, significantly more large CDR3 similarity clusters formed than among controls.

Original methodology: With a range of roughly 20,000 to 750,000, the median per sample was roughly 95,000 TCRs. TCRdb re-derived calls from the RACE reads in MiXCR, one entry per CDR3 protein. TCRdb, not the authors, supplied the V and J calls. The sample consists of some 38,000 distinct CDR3 sequences, approximately 7.6% of them appearing once. As for time point: pre-sensitization, week 0. The treatment here: therapeutic diphenylcyclopropenone sensitization with weekly scalp DPC. The donor pool consisted of alopecia patients aged 18 to 70 years, considered suitable for DPC. The V gene end was trimmed by 3 bases and the J gene end by 3 bases; junction bases not matched to a gene: 8. This CDR3 contains 16 residues. The germline V gene has CDR1 SGHRS and CDR2 YFSETQ. This clonotype was seen many times. Its antigen is still unknown.

The TCR comes from a woman between 45 and 65 years old with alopecia areata. Some clones in this sample may be carry-over from other donors' samples. The rearrangement joins TRBV5-1 to TRBJ2-3; TRBD1 aligns across 9 bases. Material: whole blood, obtained in connection with sensitization to the hapten diphenylcyclopropenone (DPC). The CDR3 nucleotides read TGCGCCAGCAGCTCGCAATTGACAGGGGGAACAGATACGCAGTATTTT. Translating gives CASSSQLTGGTDTQYF.